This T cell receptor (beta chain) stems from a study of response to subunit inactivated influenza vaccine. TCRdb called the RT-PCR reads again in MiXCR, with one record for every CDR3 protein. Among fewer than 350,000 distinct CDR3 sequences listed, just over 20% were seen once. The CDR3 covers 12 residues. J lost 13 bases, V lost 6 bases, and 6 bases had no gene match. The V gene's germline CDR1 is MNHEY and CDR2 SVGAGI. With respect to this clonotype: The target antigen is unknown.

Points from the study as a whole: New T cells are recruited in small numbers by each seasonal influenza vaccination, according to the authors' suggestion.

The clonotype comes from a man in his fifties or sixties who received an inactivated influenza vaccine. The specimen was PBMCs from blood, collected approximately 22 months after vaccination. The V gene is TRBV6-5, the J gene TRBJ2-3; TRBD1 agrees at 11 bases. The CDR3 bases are TGTGCCAGCAGCCTACCGGGACAGGGGGAGTATTTT. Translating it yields CASSLPGQGEYF.